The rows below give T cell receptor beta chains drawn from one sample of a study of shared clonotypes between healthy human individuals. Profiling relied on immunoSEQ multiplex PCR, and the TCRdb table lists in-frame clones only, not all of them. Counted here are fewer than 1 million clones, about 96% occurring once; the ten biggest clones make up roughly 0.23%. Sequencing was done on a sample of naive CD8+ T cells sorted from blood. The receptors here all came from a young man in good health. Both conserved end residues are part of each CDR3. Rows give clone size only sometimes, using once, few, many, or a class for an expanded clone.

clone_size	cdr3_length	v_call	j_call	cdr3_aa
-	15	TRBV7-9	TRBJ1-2	CASSLGTSTNYGYTF
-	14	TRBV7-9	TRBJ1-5	CASSSGQGVQPQHF
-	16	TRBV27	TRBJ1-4	CASSYGDGGTNEKLFF
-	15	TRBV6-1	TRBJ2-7	CASSEAFGRTYEQYF
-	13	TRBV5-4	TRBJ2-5	CASSPDAEETQYF
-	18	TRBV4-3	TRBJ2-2	CASSQETDLNFNTGELFF
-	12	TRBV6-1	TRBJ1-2	CANERAPGGYTF
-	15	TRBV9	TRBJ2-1	CASMAGSSSYNEQFF
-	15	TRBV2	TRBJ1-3	CASSGTGGSGNTIYF
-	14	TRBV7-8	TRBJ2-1	CASALAAPRNEQFF
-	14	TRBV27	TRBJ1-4	CASTQGGNLEKLFF
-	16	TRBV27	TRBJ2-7	CASSSPLAGKTYEQYF
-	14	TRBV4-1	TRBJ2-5	CASSQDSAGETQYF
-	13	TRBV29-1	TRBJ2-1	CSVGLAGDNEQFF
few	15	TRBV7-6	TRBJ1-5	CASSLGQGVNQPQHF
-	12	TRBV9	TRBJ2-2	CASSVSDGELFF
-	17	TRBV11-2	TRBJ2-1	CASSSKLHGRSYNEQFF
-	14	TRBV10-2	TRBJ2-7	CASSEILRAYEQYF
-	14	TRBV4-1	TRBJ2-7	CASSQRTGIYEQYF
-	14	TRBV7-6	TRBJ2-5	CASSSGTSGTTQYF
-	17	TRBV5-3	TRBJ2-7	CARSLTVRSTRPVSAYF
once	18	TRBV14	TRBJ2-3	CASSPVEAALDSTDTQYF
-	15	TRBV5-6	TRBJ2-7	CASSSRTGGGYEQYF
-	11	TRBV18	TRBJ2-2	CASSLTGELFF
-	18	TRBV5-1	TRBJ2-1	CASSPGLAGHLPSNEQFF
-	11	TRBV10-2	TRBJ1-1	CASSEGGEAFF
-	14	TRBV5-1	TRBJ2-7	CASSPGDGTYEQYF
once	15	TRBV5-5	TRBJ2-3	CASSDVGRLTDTQYF
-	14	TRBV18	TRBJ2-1	CASSTRTTYNEQFF
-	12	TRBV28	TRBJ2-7	CASSYMNYEQYF
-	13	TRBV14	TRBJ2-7	CASSQHTSYEQYF
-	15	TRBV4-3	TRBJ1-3	CASSQAVGSGNTIYF
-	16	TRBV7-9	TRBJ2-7	CASSSADRRSSYEQYF
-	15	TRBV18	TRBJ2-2	CASSPPSGETGELFF
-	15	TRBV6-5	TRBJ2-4	CASSYGTRGENIQYF
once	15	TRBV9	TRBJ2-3	CASSAGTSEADTQYF
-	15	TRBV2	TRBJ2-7	CASSDPGPRAYEQYF
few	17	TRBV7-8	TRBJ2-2	CASSPRRASGRAGELFF
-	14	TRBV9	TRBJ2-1	CASKAGGGANEQFF
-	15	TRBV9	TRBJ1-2	CASSVGQGGHYGYTF
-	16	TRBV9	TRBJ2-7	CASSVLRLAGPYEQYF
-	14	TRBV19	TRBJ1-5	CASSTYRHNQPQHF
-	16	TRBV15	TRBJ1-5	CATSSLIGQGNQPQHF
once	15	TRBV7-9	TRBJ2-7	CASSTTGQGDYEQYF